Each of the 28 T cell receptor beta chains below was sequenced from the same sample in a study of identical twins. One entry per CDR3 protein, called by TCRdb with MiXCR from the 5' RACE reads. The data show about 570,000 distinct CDR3 sequences, roughly 9.5% seen once. These data were likewise used in another study, on yellow fever vaccine responses in identical twins.

Sample: PBMCs. Receptors were obtained from a woman younger than 30 in good health.

V is TRBV20-1 and J is TRBJ2-3; either TRBD1 or TRBD2 may fit D (6 bases each). In germline, CDR1 is DFQATT, CDR2 SNEGSKA (reference sequence). This CDR3 has 13 amino acids. V shed 5 bases and J shed 3 bases, with 12 bases lying between them. The CDR3 loop is CSAEGGHTDTQYF. As DNA, the CDR3 is TGCAGTGCTGAAGGGGGGCATACAGATACGCAGTATTTT.

This clonotype was picked up a small number of times. V gene TRBV12-3 or TRBV12-4 combines with J gene TRBJ2-2; D gene unclear. V lost 7 bases and J lost 1, with 13 bases in between. The CDR3 covers 15 residues. CDR3 protein: CASTRPKQNTGELFF. CDR3 in DNA: TGTGCCAGCACGCGACCGAAGCAGAACACCGGGGAGCTGTTTTTT.

This clonotype was seen only a few times. The chain carries TRBV7-9 and TRBJ2-3; tentative D call: TRBD2 (7 bases). Trimming pared 5 bases from V and 2 bases from J, leaving 17 bases between. CDR1 SEHNR and CDR2 FQNEAQ come from the germline V gene (reference sequence). The CDR3 length is 16 residues. CDR3 in amino acids: CASSETGAGDTDTQYF. The DNA for the CDR3 is TGTGCCAGCAGCGAGACGGGGGCGGGGGACACAGATACGCAGTATTTT.

The table lists this clonotype with a count of one. DNA of the CDR3: TGTGCCAGTGGGCCGGGACATAACACTGAAGCTTTCTTT. Protein: CASGPGHNTEAFF. The genes are TRBV19 and TRBJ1-1; perhaps TRBD1 as D (6 bases). The length of the CDR3 is 13 residues. Trimming took off 8 bases at V and 2 bases at J, with 12 bases between the two ends. Germline assignment: CDR1 LNHDA and CDR2 SQIVND (reference sequence).

This chain uses TRBV5-5 with TRBJ2-7; D may be TRBD1 or TRBD2 (5 bases each). The CDR3 is made up of 13 amino acids. Trimming removed 5 bases at V and 3 bases at J, with 12 bases between. The germline V gene encodes CDR1 SGHKS and CDR2 YYEKEE (reference sequence). The CDR3 reads CASRPRDGYEQYF. The DNA of the CDR3 is TGTGCCAGCAGACCCCGGGACGGCTACGAGCAGTACTTC.

This clonotype was detected many times. The rearrangement joins TRBV11-2 to TRBJ2-3; TRBD1 aligns across 11 bases. The CDR3 runs 18 residues. The germline gives CDR1 SGHAT, CDR2 FQNNGV. Trimming cost V 1 base and J 1 base; bases outside gene matches: 7. CDR3 loop: CASSLGTGGGVGTDTQYF. The CDR3 DNA reads TGTGCCAGCAGCTTAGGGACAGGGGGCGGAGTGGGCACAGATACGCAGTATTTT. Filled out from reference TRBV11-2 and TRBJ2-3, the complete variable domain reads EAGVAQSPRYKIIEKRQSVAFWCNPISGHATLYWYQQILGQGPKLLIQFQNNGVVDDSQLPKDRFSAERLKGVDSTLKIQPAKLEDSAVYLCASSLGTGGGVGTDTQYFGPGTRLTVL.

The chain joins TRBV3-1 to TRBJ1-6; the D gene is possibly TRBD1 (5 bases). The V gene lost 3 bases and the J gene lost 0 bases, with 9 bases spanning the gap. The germline V gene encodes CDR1 LGHDT and CDR2 YNNKEL (reference sequence). The CDR3 runs to 16 residues. The CDR3 sequence is CASSQGGTSYNSPLHF. In DNA, the CDR3 is TGTGCCAGCAGCCAGGGGGGTACCTCCTATAATTCACCCCTCCACTTT. The whole variable domain, remainder taken from reference TRBV3-1 and TRBJ1-6, is DTAVSQTPKYLVTQMGNDKSIKCEQNLGHDTMYWYKQDSKKFLKIMFSYNNKELIINETVPNRFSPKSPDKAHLNLHINSLELGDSAVYFCASSQGGTSYNSPLHFGNGTRLTVT.

This clonotype was recorded at least ten times. The CDR3 protein is CASSQARTEQFF. The CDR3, as DNA: TGCGCCAGCAGCCAAGCCCGAACTGAGCAGTTCTTC. The J gene is TRBJ2-1, the V gene TRBV4-3; D uncertain. CDR1 LGHNA and CDR2 YSLEER come from the germline V gene. V was pared by 1 base and J by 9 bases, with 7 bases between. The CDR3 consists of 12 residues.

The rearrangement uses TRBV7-9 and TRBJ1-1; D gene uncertain. Between the trimmed V and J ends, which lost 1 base and 8 bases, there was a span of 14 bases. The CDR3 has 14 amino acids. Germline V gene sequence: CDR1 SEHNR, CDR2 FQNEAQ (reference sequence). The CDR3 region has the DNA TGTGCCAGCAGCTTAGTCTTTCCCGATTCCGAAGCTTTCTTT. Amino acid sequence: CASSLVFPDSEAFF.

This clonotype has a count of ten or more. The rearrangement uses TRBV16 and TRBJ2-7; D unresolved. V lost 1 base, J lost 0 bases, and 7 bases lay in between. The CDR3 covers 14 residues. Germline CDR1 and CDR2: KGHSY and FQNENV. This chain's CDR3 is CASSQWVNSYEQYF. In DNA, the CDR3 is TGTGCCAGCAGCCAATGGGTCAACTCCTACGAGCAGTACTTC.

This clonotype was recorded a few times. The chain joins TRBV6-5 to TRBJ2-7; 8 positions match TRBD1. The CDR3 is made up of 14 amino acids. V lost 0 bases and J lost 5; bases outside the gene matches: 3. Germline lookup yields CDR1 MNHEY and CDR2 SVGAGI. CDR3 loop: CASSYSRTGHEQYF. CDR3 in DNA: TGTGCCAGCAGTTACTCGAGGACAGGGCACGAGCAGTACTTC.

This rearrangement joins TRBV5-1 to TRBJ2-2, with 11 bases lining up with TRBD2. Unmatched junction bases numbered 12, after V lost 3 bases and J lost 5 bases. From germline, CDR1 is SGHRS and CDR2 YFSETQ. The CDR3 runs 18 residues. CDR3 DNA sequence: TGCGCCAGCAGCTGGCCTCTAGCGGGGGGTGTTCGGACCGGGGAGCTGTTTTTT. Encoded protein: CASSWPLAGGVRTGELFF.

This clonotype was recorded many times. The chain carries TRBV5-1 and TRBJ2-3; no clear D gene. V lost 1 base and J lost 3, with 9 bases in between. Germline CDR1 and CDR2: SGHRS and YFSETQ. The CDR3 is 14 amino acids. The CDR3 protein is CASSLLGPTDTQYF. The CDR3 DNA sequence: TGCGCCAGCAGCTTGCTGGGCCCTACAGATACGCAGTATTTT.

This clonotype was seen repeatedly, ten times or more. The rearrangement joins TRBV6-4 to TRBJ2-3; D perhaps matches TRBD2 (6 bases). Germline V lookup: CDR1 MRHNA, CDR2 SNTAGT. V was cut by 3 bases and J by 4 bases, with 17 bases left in between. The CDR3 has 16 amino acids. This chain's CDR3 is CASSEGSLGGADTQYF. The CDR3, as DNA: TGTGCCAGCAGTGAAGGTTCTCTCGGGGGTGCAGATACGCAGTATTTT.

The rearrangement uses TRBV4-3 and TRBJ2-4; D is perhaps TRBD1 (6 bases). This CDR3 has 19 residues. The ends were cut back, 0 bases at V and 0 bases at J, with 18 bases in the middle. Germline loops: CDR1 LGHNA, CDR2 YSLEER. The CDR3 is CASSQEQGGPTLAKNIQYF. In nucleotides, the CDR3 is TGCGCCAGCAGCCAAGAACAGGGCGGGCCGACTCTAGCCAAAAACATTCAGTACTTC.

The rearrangement joins TRBV7-9 to TRBJ2-1; D not certain. Trimming shortened V by 1 base and J by 4 bases, and 5 bases separated the two germline ends. This CDR3 comprises 13 residues. The germline V gene encodes CDR1 SEHNR and CDR2 FQNEAQ (reference sequence). The CDR3 coding sequence is TGTGCCAGCAGCTTAGAACAATACAATGAGCAGTTCTTC. Residues: CASSLEQYNEQFF.

This clonotype was counted ten times or more. V and J are TRBV4-3 and TRBJ2-1; D gene uncertain. The CDR3 is 18 amino acids. Germline CDR1 is LGHNA and CDR2 is YSLEER. Trimming cost V 0 bases and J 0 bases, with 15 bases left between them. The CDR3 sequence: CASSQDPMGTSSYNEQFF. CDR3 DNA: TGCGCCAGCAGCCAAGATCCGATGGGAACCAGCTCCTACAATGAGCAGTTCTTC.

This clonotype came up many times. CDR3 residues: CASSMGQRETQYF. Written as DNA, the CDR3 is TGTGCCAGCAGTATGGGACAGAGAGAGACCCAGTACTTC. The V call is TRBV2, the J call TRBJ2-5; 7 bases match TRBD1. Germline trimming cut 5 bases from V and 4 bases from J; bases unmatched to any gene: 4. The V gene's germline CDR1 is SNHLY and CDR2 FYNNEI. This CDR3 comprises 13 residues.

The rearrangement joins TRBV7-2 to TRBJ2-3; 12 bases line up with TRBD2. Germline CDR1 SGHTA, CDR2 FQGNSA. The CDR3 runs 16 residues. V shed 5 bases, J shed 1 base, and the junction held 4 bases outside the gene matches. The CDR3 reads CASSTWTSGGTDTQYF. Written as DNA, the CDR3 is TGTGCCAGCAGCACCTGGACTAGCGGGGGCACAGATACGCAGTATTTT.

There are many counts of this clonotype. V and J are TRBV6-1 and TRBJ2-2, with 10 bases matching TRBD2. V lost 2 bases and J lost 4; bases outside the gene matches: 4. The CDR3 totals 16 residues. Germline loops: CDR1 MNHNS, CDR2 SASEGT. CDR3 coding DNA: TGTGCCAGCAGTGAATGGGTAGCGGGGGGCACCGGGGAGCTGTTTTTT. This codes for CASSEWVAGGTGELFF.

This clonotype occurred a few times. V gene TRBV12-3 or TRBV12-4 combines with J gene TRBJ2-1, with TRBD2 matching 16 bases. The CDR3 is 15 amino acids. The ends lost 5 bases at V and 10 bases at J; junction bases unmatched: 5. The CDR3 DNA follows: TGTGCCAGCAGTGAGGGACTAGCGGGGGGGCCCGAGCAGTTCTTC. Translation: CASSEGLAGGPEQFF.

This clonotype has only a few counts. For the CDR3, the DNA is TGTGCCAGCAGTTTTCCCATATCAGACAGGGCCTACGAGCAGTACTTC. Translation gives CASSFPISDRAYEQYF. The V gene is TRBV12-3 or TRBV12-4, the J gene TRBJ2-7, with 7 nucleotides matching TRBD1. Trimming at V came to 3 bases and at J to 2 bases, leaving 10 bases not matched to a gene. This CDR3 has 16 residues.

This clonotype was observed at least ten times. V gene TRBV5-4 combines with J gene TRBJ1-2, with D uncertain. This CDR3 has 13 amino acids. V dropped 4 bases and J dropped 8 bases, with 15 bases sitting between them. CDR1 is SGHNT, CDR2 YYREEE, per germline (reference sequence). The CDR3: CASSPREELGYTF. The CDR3 DNA is TGTGCCAGCAGCCCTCGGGAGGAACTGGGCTACACCTTC. The variable domain in full, with the rest retrieved from reference TRBV5-4 and TRBJ1-2, is ETGVTQSPTHLIKTRGQQVTLRCSSQSGHNTVSWYQQALGQGPQFIFQYYREEENGRGNFPPRFSGLQFPNYSSELNVNALELDDSALYLCASSPREELGYTFGSGTRLTVV.

In this sample, this clonotype turned up a few times. The chain recombines TRBV20-1 with TRBJ2-1, with TRBD1 identical over 7 bases. This CDR3 contains 16 residues. Trimming at V came to 3 bases and at J to 4 bases, leaving 12 bases not matched to a gene. Germline CDR1 reads DFQATT; CDR2 reads SNEGSKA (reference sequence). The CDR3 coding sequence is TGCAGTGCTAGGGGGATCCGGGACAGAGATTACAATGAGCAGTTCTTC. This sequence encodes CSARGIRDRDYNEQFF.

The CDR3 loop is CASSQDKGTSNEQFF. The CDR3 coding sequence is TGCGCCAGCAGCCAAGATAAAGGGACTAGCAATGAGCAGTTCTTC. The rearrangement joins TRBV4-3 to TRBJ2-1; TRBD2 matches at 8 bases. The germline V gene has CDR1 LGHNA and CDR2 YSLEER. V trimming: 0 bases; J trimming: 6 bases; junction bases outside the gene matches: 4. CDR3 length: 15 residues.

The V gene is TRBV28, the J gene TRBJ2-1; 8 nucleotides agree with TRBD2. The V gene end was trimmed by 5 bases and the J gene end by 5 bases; junction bases not matched to a gene: 11. In germline, CDR1 is MDHEN, CDR2 SYDVKM. The CDR3 spans 16 residues. The CDR3 sequence: CASSEPRLATHNEQFF. The CDR3 nucleotides read TGTGCCAGCAGTGAACCGCGACTAGCGACTCACAATGAGCAGTTCTTC.

This clonotype came up many times. The V and J genes are TRBV5-1 and TRBJ2-7, with D perhaps matching TRBD1 (5 bases). With 0 bases removed from V and 2 bases from J, the gap between germline ends came to 9 bases. Germline V gives CDR1 SGHRS, CDR2 YFSETQ. The CDR3 runs 14 residues. CDR3 loop: CASSLEAGTYEQYF. As DNA, the CDR3 is TGCGCCAGCAGCTTGGAGGCAGGGACCTACGAGCAGTACTTC.

This clonotype was counted a few times. V is TRBV15 and J is TRBJ2-5, with TRBD2 matching 7 bases. CDR1 and CDR2 from the germline V gene are LNHNV and YYDKDF (reference sequence). The CDR3 runs to 16 residues. J gave up 2 bases and V 0 bases, and 6 bases lay outside the gene matches. The CDR3 reads CATSRDLPSGQETQYF. CDR3 DNA sequence: TGTGCCACCAGCAGAGATCTTCCTAGCGGACAAGAGACCCAGTACTTC.